The clone carrying this T cell receptor (beta chain) was detected many times. Its specificity is unknown. Unique molecular identifiers featured in how the TCRbeta library was prepared. TCRdb reprocessed the PCR reads with MiXCR, giving one entry per CDR3 protein. The sample gives about 580,000 distinct CDR3 sequences, under 30% of which show up once; 12% to 15% is in the top ten. The data are from a study of T-cell reconstitution after alpha-beta-depleted transplantation in children. The study's findings and limits: Several hundred expanded graft clones reportedly gave rise to the alpha-beta T cells present about two months after transplant. The authors attributed T-cell counts and diversity one year after transplant mostly to newly produced T cells. The high TCRbeta diversity at day 60 in some patients came from surviving recipient T cells and thymic progenitors.

The V gene's germline CDR1 is SGDLS and CDR2 YYNGEE. The CDR3 sequence is 15 residues long. Trimming removed 3 bases at V and 4 bases at J, with 13 bases between. The clonotype comes from a boy younger than two who had a stem cell transplant for acute myeloid leukemia, so the T cells may come from the graft donor. This chain uses TRBV9 with TRBJ2-2, with D possibly matching TRBD1 (6 bases). Sequenced material: PBMCs, mostly from graft donor cells, taken 360 days after TCRalphabeta/CD19-depleted stem cell transplant. The CDR3 nucleotides read TGTGCCAGCAGCGCAAACAGGGATCGCACCGGGGAGCTGTTTTTT. Amino acids: CASSANRDRTGELFF.